This entry lists 23 T cell receptor beta chains sequenced from one sample in a study of response to subunit inactivated influenza vaccine. TCRdb reprocessed the RT-PCR reads with MiXCR, giving one entry per CDR3 protein. The repertoire has about 500,000 distinct CDR3 sequences, about 15% of them found once; the top ten carry 3%. The source was CD4+ T cells sorted from PBMCs, collected around 25 months after vaccination. The receptors derive from a man in his fifties or sixties who received an inactivated influenza vaccine.

For the CDR3, the DNA is TGTGCCATCAGTTGGAGCGGGAGGACCTACGAGCAGTACTTC. Translating gives CAISWSGRTYEQYF. This chain uses TRBV10-3 with TRBJ2-7; 9 nucleotides agree with TRBD2. CDR3 length equals 14 residues. Germline V gene data show CDR1 as ENHRY and CDR2 as SYGVKD. V lost 5 bases, J lost 2 bases, and 4 bases stayed unmatched.

This sequence joins TRBV10-3 and TRBJ1-2; 10 nucleotides align to TRBD1. The CDR3 is made up of 17 amino acids. Germline V lookup: CDR1 ENHRY, CDR2 SYGVKD. After removal of 3 bases from V and 8 bases from J, the junction contained 15 bases not matched to a gene. In nucleotides, the CDR3 is TGTGCCATCAGTGATGGCGTCCGTGACAGGGGGCTGAGGGGCTACACCTTC. It translates to CAISDGVRDRGLRGYTF.

This clonotype was seen ten or more times. The V call is TRBV7-8, the J call TRBJ2-1; 7 bases are a match to TRBD2. The CDR3 runs to 17 residues. The germline CDR1 and CDR2 sequences are SGHVS and FQNEAQ. Unmatched junction bases numbered 6, after V lost 1 base and J lost 0 bases. CDR3 sequence: CASSLVAGQSSYNEQFF. DNA of the CDR3: TGTGCCAGCAGCTTAGTAGCGGGTCAGAGCTCCTACAATGAGCAGTTCTTC.

This clonotype was detected a few times. The chain uses TRBV4-1 and TRBJ2-7, with TRBD1 identical over 7 bases. The J segment lost 3 bases and the V segment lost 10 bases, leaving 6 bases of the junction unmatched. The CDR3 runs 12 residues. Germline V gene data show CDR1 as MGHRA and CDR2 as YSYEKL. The CDR3 bases are TGCGCCACCAGAGGGGGCGGCTACGAGCAGTACTTC. It codes for CATRGGGYEQYF.

The chain uses TRBV7-9 and TRBJ2-1, with a tentative D call TRBD1 (6 bases). Trimming pared 5 bases from V and 7 bases from J, leaving 12 bases between. This CDR3 has 13 amino acids. Germline V CDR1 and CDR2: SEHNR, FQNEAQ (reference sequence). The DNA for the CDR3 is TGTGCCAGCAGCATCAGGGGTCAGAATGAGCAGTTCTTC. Its protein product is CASSIRGQNEQFF.

The genes are TRBV3-1 and TRBJ1-2; 8 bases align to TRBD1. Germline lookup yields CDR1 LGHDT and CDR2 YNNKEL (reference sequence). CDR3 length: 16 residues. Losses at the gene ends were 3 bases for V and 4 bases for J; bases not matched to a gene: 10. CDR3 loop: CASSHGRGRYSYGYTF. The CDR3 bases are TGTGCCAGCAGCCACGGCAGGGGGCGATACTCCTATGGCTACACCTTC. The full variable domain, with the rest looked up from reference TRBV3-1 and TRBJ1-2, is DTAVSQTPKYLVTQMGNDKSIKCEQNLGHDTMYWYKQDSKKFLKIMFSYNNKELIINETVPNRFSPKSPDKAHLNLHINSLELGDSAVYFCASSHGRGRYSYGYTFGSGTRLTVV.

This clonotype was observed once. The chain employs TRBV4-2 and TRBJ1-2; 8 bases map to TRBD1. Germline trimming cut 3 bases from V and 2 bases from J; bases unmatched to any gene: 5. This CDR3 contains 15 residues. CDR1 and CDR2 from the germline V gene are LGHNA and YNFKEQ. CDR3 protein: CASSQPDRENYGYTF. The CDR3 DNA follows: TGTGCCAGCAGCCAGCCGGACAGGGAAAACTATGGCTACACCTTC.

This clonotype was found many times. V usage is TRBV2 and J usage is TRBJ2-6, with D perhaps TRBD1 (6 bases). CDR3 length: 17 residues. The V end lost 6 bases, the J end lost 0 bases, and 15 bases lay between the germline ends. CDR1 is SNHLY and CDR2 is FYNNEI in the germline V gene. In DNA, the CDR3 is TGTGCCAGCAGCGAAACCACAGGGTTCTCTGGGGCCAACGTCCTGACTTTC. It is translated as CASSETTGFSGANVLTF.

This clonotype turned up a few times. This rearrangement joins TRBV5-1 to TRBJ2-5, with a weak D call TRBD1 (6 bases). Germline V gene lookup returns CDR1 SGHRS and CDR2 YFSETQ. CDR3 length equals 16 residues. V was shortened by 2 bases and J by 4 bases, with 18 bases between the two germline ends. CDR3 in DNA: TGCGCCAGCAGCTTACCCAGGGGTTTGGATGGAGAGACCCAGTACTTC. Its translation: CASSLPRGLDGETQYF.

This clonotype was counted a few times. This sequence joins TRBV7-9 and TRBJ2-5; no reliable D call. The length of the CDR3 is 11 residues. V was cut by 2 bases and J by 7 bases, with 5 bases left in between. Germline V gives CDR1 SEHNR, CDR2 FQNEAQ (reference sequence). DNA of the CDR3: TGTGCCAGCAGCTTATACGGGACCCAGTACTTC. This gives the protein CASSLYGTQYF.

This clonotype has just a few counts. The chain has TRBV6-2 or TRBV6-3 and TRBJ2-1; 10 bases map to TRBD2. Germline CDR1 is MNHEY and CDR2 is SVGEGT. The CDR3 contains 15 residues. The V segment lost 6 bases and the J segment 3 bases; nucleotides outside the gene matches: 5. The CDR3 DNA is TGTGCCAGCAGAGTACTAGCGGGGAACTACAATGAGCAGTTCTTC. This translates into CASRVLAGNYNEQFF.

This clonotype was observed a few times. CDR3 protein: CSARGLAGKQETQYF. The CDR3 DNA is TGCAGTGCTAGGGGACTAGCGGGAAAACAAGAGACCCAGTACTTC. This rearrangement joins TRBV20-1 to TRBJ2-5; TRBD2 aligns across 13 bases. The trim removed 3 bases at V and 2 bases at J, leaving 3 bases unmatched. CDR1 DFQATT and CDR2 SNEGSKA come from the germline V gene (reference sequence). The CDR3 length is 15 residues.

The chain recombines TRBV5-1 with TRBJ2-3; 7 bases are a match to TRBD1. The CDR3 is made up of 14 amino acids. V gave up 2 bases and J gave up 4 bases; unmatched junction bases: 4. The germline V gene encodes CDR1 SGHRS and CDR2 YFSETQ. CDR3 nucleotide sequence: TGCGCCAGCAGCTTCACAGGGGCCCCAGATACGCAGTATTTT. Protein: CASSFTGAPDTQYF. Filled out from reference TRBV5-1 and TRBJ2-3, the complete variable domain reads KAGVTQTPRYLIKTRGQQVTLSCSPISGHRSVSWYQQTPGQGLQFLFEYFSETQRNKGNFPGRFSGRQFSNSRSEMNVSTLELGDSALYLCASSFTGAPDTQYFGPGTRLTVL.

This clonotype was seen many times. The chain combines TRBV5-1 with TRBJ2-1; 8 bases fit TRBD1. The V gene's germline CDR1 is SGHRS and CDR2 YFSETQ. This CDR3 is 15 amino acids long. The V and J ends lost 5 bases and 0 bases, in that order; junction bases with no gene match: 4. CDR3 protein: CASSTGTGSYNEQFF. The CDR3 nucleotides read TGCGCCAGCAGTACCGGGACAGGCTCCTACAATGAGCAGTTCTTC.

This clonotype has just a few counts. The chain uses TRBV28 and TRBJ1-4; D ambiguous. The CDR3 has 14 amino acids. Germline V gene sequence: CDR1 MDHEN, CDR2 SYDVKM. The germline V and J ends were trimmed by 3 bases and 4 bases, with 9 bases remaining between them. Written as DNA, the CDR3 is TGTGCCAGCAGTTTCTACGGGTATAATGAAAAACTGTTTTTT. This gives the protein CASSFYGYNEKLFF.

This clonotype has only a few counts. The rearrangement uses TRBV20-1 and TRBJ2-7; no definite D call. CDR3 length: 15 amino acids. Trimming shortened V by 6 bases and J by 5 bases, and 23 bases separated the two germline ends. Germline V gene data show CDR1 as DFQATT and CDR2 as SNEGSKA (reference sequence). The CDR3 protein is CSAKKYMVVNDEQYF. For the CDR3, the DNA is TGCAGTGCCAAAAAGTACATGGTCGTAAACGACGAGCAGTACTTC.

The CDR3: CSARDRERFTEAFF. CDR3 nucleotide sequence: TGCAGCGCCAGGGACAGGGAGCGTTTTACTGAAGCTTTCTTT. The chain employs TRBV29-1 and TRBJ1-1; 9 bases line up with TRBD1. From germline, CDR1 is SQVTM and CDR2 ANQGSEA. The CDR3 runs to 14 residues. After removal of 7 bases from V and 5 bases from J, the junction contained 11 bases not matched to a gene.

This clonotype came up a few times. J is TRBJ2-1 and V is TRBV18; D might be TRBD1 (6 bases). V was pared by 0 bases and J by 4 bases, with 13 bases between. Per the germline V gene, CDR1 is KGHSH and CDR2 is LQKENI. The CDR3 is made up of 16 amino acids. CDR3 residues: CASSPPRGGEYNEQFF. CDR3 coding DNA: TGTGCCAGCTCACCACCCAGGGGTGGGGAGTACAATGAGCAGTTCTTC.

The table lists this clonotype with a few counts. The CDR3 nucleotides are TGCGCCAGCAGCCCCGAGAGGGCGGCCTACAATGAGCAGTTCTTC. Its translation: CASSPERAAYNEQFF. V and J are TRBV4-3 and TRBJ2-1, with D tentatively TRBD2 (5 bases). The CDR3 extends over 15 amino acids. CDR1 and CDR2 (germline): LGHNA, YSLEER. Between the trimmed V and J ends, which lost 4 bases and 2 bases, there was a span of 12 bases.

Ten or more counts support this clonotype. J is TRBJ2-1 and V is TRBV7-9; D remains unclear. V shed 2 bases and J shed 8 bases, with 4 bases lying between them. The CDR3 length is 11 residues. The germline CDR1 and CDR2 sequences are SEHNR and FQNEAQ (reference sequence). The CDR3 reads CASSLTHEQFF. CDR3 coding DNA: TGTGCCAGCAGCTTAACCCATGAGCAGTTCTTC.

The chain uses TRBV3-1 and TRBJ2-7; D possibly corresponds to TRBD1 (6 bases). V was trimmed by 1 base and J by 6 bases, leaving 19 bases between them. This CDR3 comprises 16 residues. Germline V gene lookup returns CDR1 LGHDT and CDR2 YNNKEL (reference sequence). CDR3 protein: CASSQGRIGGTSEQYF. The CDR3 DNA follows: TGTGCCAGCAGCCAAGGAAGAATAGGGGGAACCTCCGAGCAGTACTTC.

This clonotype has only a few counts. This chain uses TRBV20-1 with TRBJ2-2, with 7 nucleotides matching TRBD1. V trimming: 0 bases; J trimming: 4 bases; junction bases outside the gene matches: 8. CDR3 size: 16 residues. CDR1 is DFQATT and CDR2 is SNEGSKA in the germline V gene (reference sequence). The CDR3 reads CSARDLETGITGELFF. The DNA of the CDR3 is TGCAGTGCTAGAGATTTAGAGACAGGGATCACCGGGGAGCTGTTTTTT.

The CDR3 is CASSARGDRDWLETQYF. The CDR3 coding sequence is TGTGCCAGCAGCGCCAGAGGGGACAGGGATTGGTTAGAGACCCAGTACTTC. The genes are TRBV9 and TRBJ2-5, with 9 bases that match TRBD1. Trimming took 3 bases from V and 4 from J; bases not matched to a gene: 13. Germline CDR1 and CDR2: SGDLS and YYNGEE. The CDR3 sequence is 17 residues long. Full variable domain (rest looked up from reference TRBV9 and TRBJ2-5): DSGVTQTPKHLITATGQRVTLRCSPRSGDLSVYWYQQSLDQGLQFLIQYYNGEERAKGNILERFSAQQFPDLHSELNLSSLELGDSALYFCASSARGDRDWLETQYFGPGTRLLVL.